What follows are 2 T cell receptor beta chains derived from one specimen sequenced in a study of blood T cell repertoires in COVID-19. Libraries were prepared by immunoSEQ multiplex PCR; TCRdb keeps only in-frame clonotypes and omits some of them. The sample has about 180,000 clones; approximately 87% are singletons. Sequences were obtained from peripheral blood. The receptors originated from an older man with active or convalescent COVID-19.

This chain connects TRBV7-2 to TRBJ1-2; 9 bases are a match to TRBD1. J gave up 4 bases and V 2 bases, and 5 bases lay outside the gene matches. CDR1 is SGHTA, CDR2 FQGNSA, per germline. CDR3 length equals 15 residues. This CDR3 reads CASSLSAGQGYGYTF. The CDR3 nucleotides read TGTGCCAGCAGCTTATCGGCGGGACAGGGCTATGGCTACACCTTC.

This chain joins TRBV6-5 and TRBJ2-5; 7 nucleotides line up with TRBD1. This CDR3 has 16 amino acids. V trimming: 3 bases; J trimming: 6 bases; junction bases outside the gene matches: 13. Germline loops: CDR1 MNHEY, CDR2 SVGAGI. In DNA form, the CDR3 reads TGTGCCAGCAGTTATCCGCCGTCGACAGGGAGACAGACCCAGTACTTC. Its protein product is CASSYPPSTGRQTQYF.